This TCR beta chain stems from a study of T cell responses to AZD1222 COVID-19 vaccine. Study-wide context: Pooling covered second doses at about 4 or about 12 weeks. Findings of the study overall: Nearly half of the spike-specific TCRs reportedly recognize variant regions that carry no mutations. It should be noted that donors were predominantly white British and more often female, and clonal diversity was possibly underestimated. Mapped onto spike, vaccine-associated CD4 TCRs spanned it and were dominant at 160-218 and 743-854.

V lost 2 bases to trimming and J lost 0 bases, with 14 bases between them. The CDR3 consists of 17 residues. In germline, CDR1 is SGHTA, CDR2 FQGNSA. Assay used: immunoSEQ multiplex PCR; TCRdb lists only in-frame clones, some missing. The data show some 130,000 clones, about 94% seen once. Note on this clone: The antigen is undetermined.

The sample was peripheral blood, taken on day 0 of AZD1222 vaccination. The V call is TRBV7-2, the J call TRBJ1-5, with D perhaps matching TRBD1 (5 bases). This receptor was obtained from an adult in good health. The CDR3 nucleotides read TGTGCCAGCAGCTTAAATCGAGGGGATTTTAGCAATCAGCCCCAGCATTTT. It codes for CASSLNRGDFSNQPQHF. The full variable domain, rest sourced from reference TRBV7-2 and TRBJ1-5, is GAGVSQSPSNKVTEKGKDVELRCDPISGHTALYWYRQSLGQGLEFLIYFQGNSAPDKSGLPSDRFSAERTGGSVSTLTIQRTQQEDSAVYLCASSLNRGDFSNQPQHFGDGTRLSIL.